This entry is about one T cell receptor (beta chain). Its antigen remains undetermined. Base qualities are not at hand, and no much larger clone is one base apart. This sample is part of a study of cytomegalovirus exposure and HLA in healthy donors (TCRdb year 2017). Turning to the overall study: An earlier analysis of more than 550 of the donors reported about 300 Gb of sequence data and 117 million unique TCR beta sequences obtained from approximately 180 million T cells. Roughly 310 gigabases of sequencing data and 78 million or so unique TCR sequences were included in an early release covering roughly 700 HLA-typed donors. Of the roughly 420 genotyped donors, 81% were placed in the genetic ancestry cluster associated with self-reported Caucasian donors. The study aimed to test whether signatures of past pathogen exposure could be identified by cataloging public T cell receptors. Using immunosequencing, the study profiled T cell repertoires from 666 subjects and related those repertoires to cytomegalovirus serostatus. In addition to the first cohort of roughly 700 subjects, a separate validation cohort of 120 different subjects was used. The study combined high-throughput TCR immunosequencing, statistical association of individual TCRs with disease status, and machine learning to predict cytomegalovirus infection status. In a later analysis, previously published TCR beta repertoires from about 640 donors were re-analyzed and high-resolution HLA genotyping was added so that TCR occurrence patterns could be studied. In the later analysis, no new phenotypic data were used to find candidate immune exposures; instead, reliance was placed on TCR beta sequences and their occurrence across donors. An earlier analysis of roughly 600 of the donors used high-throughput TCR beta sequencing to judge whether each TCR beta V gene segment behaved as functional or pseudogenic. Alongside the repertoire data, information on donor age, sex, ethnicity and CMV serostatus was compiled. A later genetic analysis used genome-wide SNP genotypes for about three fifths of the roughly 700 donors, treating that subset as a discovery cohort. Every discovery cohort repertoire had been produced on one sequencing platform. HLA typing included class I and class II loci at four-digit resolution. The number of donors typed differed by locus, with roughly 620-630 for A, B, C, DRB1 and DQB1, around 520 for DQA1, 600 to 610 for DPA1, and approximately 470 for DPB1. Because of strong linkage in the cohort, four or five DR-DQ haplotypes were treated as single units for association and clustering. Among roughly 400 genotyped donors of the cohort, an average of roughly 240,000 unique TCR beta nucleotide sequences were sequenced per donor, approximately 20% of them non-productive.

The investigation overall reported the following: In an earlier analysis of more than 500 of the donors, most TCR beta V segments appeared in productive rearrangements about 87% or about 30% of the time, broadly matching IMGT annotations. While some public TCRs were present in many individuals, most TCR sequences turned up only very rarely across donors. Because counts were too low, fewer than 20 rarely observed V segments, including chromosome 9 orphons, were excluded from the earlier analysis of 500 to 700 of the donors. A later analysis associated 16,951 TCR beta sequences with specific HLA alleles at a false discovery rate of 0.05. A later genetic analysis associated a missense DCLRE1C variant with V-gene and J-gene trimming of TCR beta chains, and an independent cohort replicated the association. The only immune exposure information available for the cohort was CMV serostatus. According to the authors, the approach could potentially be generalized to other disease states and immunological phenotypes. Linkage disequilibrium might explain the correlated functional status among segregating V segments, but an unknown experimental factor could not be excluded. The classifier was reported to diagnose cytomegalovirus status with high specificity and sensitivity in both the original cohort and the validation cohort. In a later analysis, the rate of TCR association differed among HLA loci, with DRB1 alleles having the most associated TCRs and HLA-C alleles having the fewest. Because HLA typing was missing for some donors at each locus, association tests included only the typed subset. A later analysis found that most CMV-associated TCR beta chains appeared HLA-restricted, with HLA associations seemingly driven largely by CMV exposure. The 87-base-pair reads could not distinguish some IMGT-functional V segments, including TRBV6-2 and TRBV6-3, so those segments were excluded. In a later analysis, several top co-occurrence clusters were reported to appear linked to parvovirus B19, influenza, CMV and Epstein-Barr virus. The presence/absence analyses assumed that sequencing depth was roughly uniform across donors, and that assumption may not be true. A further reported finding was that TCR beta sequences accurately predicted the HLA-A and HLA-B alleles for most subjects in the first cohort. Assigning TCR associations to individual alleles was difficult when HLA alleles, especially DR and DQ, strongly co-occurred. A group of highly shared sequence variants was considered likely to be a technical artifact of the sequencing pipeline. The study gave a list of more than 150 TCR beta chains associated with cytomegalovirus. In a later analysis, HLA-associated TCR beta chains were found to be more clonally expanded and to have lower generation probabilities than equally common non-associated chains. Compared with the approximately 700-donor mean, donors in an Asian-associated ancestry cluster had fewer N-insertions in productive TCRs, according to a later genetic analysis. In vitro tests confirmed that a few of the cytomegalovirus-associated TCR beta chains recognize cytomegalovirus antigens. In this cohort, only TCR beta chains were sequenced, and detectable features were limited by the absence of alpha or paired-chain data.

The germline V gene sets CDR1 to MDHEN and CDR2 to SYDVKM. Its CDR3 holds 11 amino acids, cysteine through phenylalanine. This entry keeps only the CDR3 DNA: 33 bases, framed from base 1. Trimming costs V 6 bases and J 5 bases, and their ends lie 8 bases apart. Library generation was performed with the immunoSEQ multiplex PCR assay. For the multiplex PCR, a mixture combining 60 forward primers for TCR Vbeta segments and 13 reverse primers for TCR Jbeta segments was used. The CDR3 region of rearranged TCR beta genes was amplified from genomic DNA by a multiplex PCR assay. The Illumina HiSeq System was used to sequence the amplified TCR beta libraries as 87-base-pair reads. From the authors' description of their analysis: In a later analysis, 70 million to 95 million unique TCR beta chains were counted across the 690 or so repertoires, and roughly 11 million of these chains were shared by at least two donors. Raw reads were error-corrected and collapsed into unique sequences by a nearest-neighbor algorithm in which closely related sequences were merged to remove PCR and sequencing errors. Alignment of CDR3 sequences to IMGT reference sequences was used to assign V, D and J gene segments. For a sequence to be retained, a match of at least six nucleotides to both a V gene segment and a J gene segment was required. Rearrangements were classified as productive when the CDR3 lacked stop codons and remained in frame with V and J, and all other rearrangements were classified as non-productive. Following IMGT convention, CDR3 was defined as the stretch from the second conserved V-encoded cysteine up to the conserved J-encoded phenylalanine. In an earlier analysis of just under 600 of the donors, sequences lacking an unambiguous match to a single V gene segment were excluded. In an earlier analysis of several hundred of the donors, V segments were called functional above 56.7% productive rearrangements and were called segregating when the between-donor standard deviation exceeded 5%. A statistical classification framework was developed to diagnose cytomegalovirus status using the catalog of TCR beta chain sequences. A later analysis assigned V and J genes by comparing TCR nucleotide sequences with IMGT/GENE-DB human TR gene sequences. A later analysis assigned CDR3 sequences and most-parsimonious VDJ recombination scenarios with the TCRdist pipeline. A later analysis defined each TCR beta chain by its CDR3 amino acid sequence plus V-gene family, and excluded reads lacking a unique V-gene family. In a later analysis, 450 to 600 highly shared, low-generation-probability nucleotide sequences were removed to address suspected cross-contamination and a sequencing artifact. In a later analysis, a clonal expansion index for each public chain was calculated from normalized within-repertoire ranks of inferred template counts. Generation probabilities in a later analysis came from a VDJ recombination model fitted to out-of-frame rearrangements, and those results were checked against IGoR. In a later analysis, hypergeometric tests were used to score TCR-TCR, TCR-HLA and TCR-CMV co-occurrence, with a repertoire-size bias correction applied to TCR pairs. A later analysis estimated false discovery rates by permuting HLA or CMV assignments 20 times. A later analysis grouped co-occurring TCRs with DBSCAN, adding TCRdist sequence similarity when clustering within HLA-allele-positive subsets. Repertoires with fewer than 30,000 or more than 120,000 public chains, plus five repertoires with anomalous nucleotide sharing, were excluded from co-occurrence clustering. TCRdb obtained this table from immuneACCESS and retained in-frame rearrangements with V and J assigned. These tables miss some clones; where compared with another copy, unresolved V genes account for less than half of the shortfall, and the remainder is unexplained. That table gives V, J and clone size, and the DNA gave D and trimming. This sample gives more than 140,000 clones in total; 82% of them show up just once. In total, the top ten clones hold roughly 3.2% of the sample.

The cohort comprised 550 to 700 healthy bone marrow donors. At the time of sampling, every cohort member was nominally healthy, though immune exposures that went unrecorded were likely present. The donor was CMV seropositive and was included in the group of 289 seropositive cohort members. Every donor gave a peripheral blood sample, and the peripheral blood mononuclear cells from that sample were used for TCR beta sequencing. Genomic DNA was extracted from the blood cell samples with the Qiagen DNeasy Blood Extraction Kit. The clonotype originates from a man aged 18 to 29 in good health and CMV-seropositive. The chain links TRBV28 with TRBJ2-7; a weak D assignment points to TRBD2 (5 bases agree). Sequenced sample: PBMCs. In nucleotides, the sequence is TGTGCCAGCAGCCGGCGGGACGAGCAGTACTTC. Its translation is CASSRRDEQYF. Reference TRBV28 and TRBJ2-7 genes cover what lies past the CDR3, so the full variable domain is DVKVTQSSRYLVKRTGEKVFLECVQDMDHENMFWYRQDPGLGLRLIYFSYDVKMKEKGDIPEGYSVSREKKERFSLILESASTNQTSMYLCASSRRDEQYFGPGTRLTVT.